This TCR beta chain was found in a study of cytomegalovirus exposure and HLA in healthy donors (dated by TCRdb to about 2017). For the study in its entirety: In an earlier analysis of approximately 500 of the donors, 276 Gb of sequence data and 95 million to 130 million unique TCR beta sequences from roughly 200 million T cells were reported. In a later genetic analysis, genome-wide SNP genotypes for about 55% of the roughly 700 donors were used, and that subset was treated as a discovery cohort. Every repertoire in the discovery cohort had been generated on one and the same sequencing platform. On average, 235,054 unique TCR beta nucleotide sequences were sequenced per donor among 398 genotyped donors of the cohort, with 15% to 20% of those sequences being non-productive. The study used immunosequencing to profile the T cell repertoires of around 600 subjects and linked those repertoires to cytomegalovirus serostatus. The study was designed to test whether signatures of past pathogen exposure could be identified by cataloging public T cell receptors. The number of donors typed differed by locus, with roughly 620-640 for A, B, C, DRB1 and DQB1, over 500 for DQA1, over 600 for DPA1, and some 450 for DPB1. To study patterns of TCR occurrence, a later analysis re-analyzed previously published TCR beta repertoires from 550 to 800 donors and added high-resolution HLA genotyping. About 280 gigabases of sequencing data and approximately 85 million unique TCR sequences were included in an early release covering several hundred HLA-typed donors. Donor age, sex, ethnicity and CMV serostatus were compiled alongside the repertoire data. To predict cytomegalovirus infection status, the study brought together high-throughput TCR immunosequencing, statistical association of individual TCRs with disease status, and machine learning. Roughly five DR-DQ haplotypes were handled as single units for association and clustering because linkage in the cohort was strong. The genetic ancestry cluster associated with self-reported Caucasian donors included approximately 85% of the 300 to 450 genotyped donors. In addition to the first cohort of 650 to 750 subjects, a separate validation cohort of 100 to 150 different subjects was used. To decide whether each TCR beta V gene segment behaved as functional or pseudogenic, an earlier analysis of approximately 620 of the donors relied on high-throughput TCR beta sequencing. The later analysis used no new phenotypic data to find candidate immune exposures, relying instead on TCR beta sequences and their occurrence across donors. HLA typing covered class I and class II loci at four-digit resolution. Points the paper makes about the study in general: Because counts were too low, around 17 rarely observed V segments, including chromosome 9 orphons, were left out of the earlier analysis of 587 of the donors. For the cohort, immune exposure information was limited to CMV serostatus. A cluster of highly shared sequence variants was judged likely to be a technical artifact of the sequencing pipeline. This cohort had only TCR beta chains sequenced, and the lack of alpha or paired-chain data limited which features could be detected. In an earlier analysis of some 500 of the donors, most TCR beta V segments were observed in productive rearrangements about 87% or about 30% of the time, broadly matching IMGT annotations. In the study, around 150 TCR beta chains were listed as associated with cytomegalovirus. A later analysis reported that several top co-occurrence clusters appeared linked to parvovirus B19, influenza, CMV and Epstein-Barr virus. The presence/absence analyses assumed that sequencing depth was roughly uniform across donors, and that assumption may not be true. The classifier was reported to diagnose cytomegalovirus status with high specificity and sensitivity in both the original cohort and the validation cohort. Some IMGT-functional V segments, including TRBV6-2 and TRBV6-3, could not be distinguished by the 87-base-pair reads and were therefore excluded. In vitro tests confirmed that three of the cytomegalovirus-associated TCR beta chains recognize cytomegalovirus antigens. Across donors, most TCR sequences were observed very rarely, whereas some public TCRs were present in many individuals. A later analysis associated about 17,000 TCR beta sequences with specific HLA alleles at a false discovery rate of 0.05. A further reported finding was that TCR beta sequences accurately predicted the HLA-A and HLA-B alleles for most subjects in the first cohort. The authors suggested that the approach could potentially be extended to other disease states and immunological phenotypes. According to a later genetic analysis, donors in an Asian-associated ancestry cluster had fewer N-insertions in productive TCRs than the approximately 650-donor mean. A later analysis found that HLA-associated TCR beta chains were more clonally expanded and had lower generation probabilities than equally common non-associated chains. Because HLA typing was missing for some donors at each locus, association tests included only the typed subset. In a later genetic analysis, a missense DCLRE1C variant was associated with V-gene and J-gene trimming of TCR beta chains, and the association was replicated in an independent cohort. In a later analysis, most CMV-associated TCR beta chains were found to appear HLA-restricted, with HLA associations seemingly driven largely by CMV exposure. Linkage disequilibrium might explain the correlated functional status among segregating V segments, but an unknown experimental factor could not be ruled out. When HLA alleles, especially DR and DQ, strongly co-occurred, TCR associations were difficult to assign to individual alleles. In a later analysis, TCR association rates were found to vary across HLA loci, with the most associated TCRs seen for DRB1 alleles and the fewest for HLA-C alleles.

Library generation was performed with the immunoSEQ multiplex PCR assay. A mixture of 60 forward primers for TCR Vbeta segments and 13 reverse primers for TCR Jbeta segments was used in the multiplex PCR. The CDR3 region of rearranged TCR beta genes was amplified from genomic DNA with a multiplex PCR assay. The Illumina HiSeq System was used to sequence the amplified TCR beta libraries as 87-base-pair reads. The authors processed their data as follows. In a later analysis, tens of millions of unique TCR beta chains were counted across the roughly 610 repertoires, and roughly 10 million of these chains were shared by at least two donors. To remove PCR and sequencing errors, raw reads were error-corrected and collapsed into unique sequences using a nearest-neighbor algorithm that merged closely related sequences. CDR3 sequences were aligned to IMGT reference sequences to assign V, D and J gene segments. For a sequence to be retained, a match of at least six nucleotides was required to both a V gene segment and a J gene segment. A rearrangement was called productive if the CDR3 had no stop codons and remained in frame with V and J, and every other rearrangement was called non-productive. Following IMGT convention, CDR3 was defined as the stretch from the second conserved V-encoded cysteine to the conserved J-encoded phenylalanine. The earlier analysis of about 610 of the donors excluded any sequence lacking an unambiguous match to a single V gene segment. In an earlier analysis of approximately 590 of the donors, a V segment was called functional when productive rearrangements were above 56.7%, and segregating when the standard deviation between donors exceeded 5%. A statistical classification framework was built to diagnose cytomegalovirus status from the catalog of TCR beta chain sequences. A later analysis assigned V and J genes by comparing TCR nucleotide sequences with IMGT/GENE-DB human TR gene sequences. Using the TCRdist pipeline, a later analysis assigned CDR3 sequences along with most-parsimonious VDJ recombination scenarios. In a later analysis, each TCR beta chain was defined by its CDR3 amino acid sequence together with its V-gene family, and reads without a unique V-gene family were excluded. In a later analysis, fewer than 650 highly shared, low-generation-probability nucleotide sequences were removed to address suspected cross-contamination and a sequencing artifact. In a later analysis, a clonal expansion index for each public chain was calculated from normalized within-repertoire ranks of inferred template counts. In a later analysis, generation probabilities were computed with a VDJ recombination model fitted to out-of-frame rearrangements, and the resulting probabilities were checked against IGoR. A later analysis scored TCR-TCR, TCR-HLA and TCR-CMV co-occurrence with hypergeometric tests, applying a repertoire-size bias correction to TCR pairs. False discovery rates were estimated in a later analysis by permuting HLA or CMV assignments 20 times. In a later analysis, co-occurring TCRs were grouped using DBSCAN, and TCRdist sequence similarity was added for clustering within HLA-allele-positive subsets. Repertoires with fewer than 30,000 or more than 120,000 public chains, plus five repertoires with anomalous nucleotide sharing, were excluded from co-occurrence clustering. Held by TCRdb, this immuneACCESS table contains in-frame sequences only and omits some clones. Under half of the omission traces to an unresolved V gene where checked; the cause of the rest is unknown. Clone size and the V and J calls come from that table; the DNA yielded D and trimming. The sample data list tens of thousands of clones, and just over 65% of these were observed just once. Around 1.9% of the sample rests with the top ten.

Including the terminal cysteine and phenylalanine, the CDR3 comprises 18 residues. Only the CDR3 DNA is retained, 54 bases long and in frame from the first base. Germline trimming amounts to 5 bases on V and 4 bases on J, with 12 as the count of junction bases outside the gene matches. The germline V gene encodes CDR1 LGHNA and CDR2 YSLEER. A word on this clone: This clone's antigen is unknown. No base quality values were provided; no much bigger clone lies one nucleotide off.

The cohort consisted of hundreds of healthy bone marrow donors. All cohort members were sampled while nominally healthy, although unrecorded immune exposures were likely present. The donor tested CMV seronegative, placing the donor among the 352 seronegative members of the cohort. Every donor gave a peripheral blood sample, and the peripheral blood mononuclear cells from that sample were used for TCR beta sequencing. Genomic DNA was extracted from the blood cell samples with the Qiagen DNeasy Blood Extraction Kit. The V and J genes are TRBV4-3 and TRBJ2-3, and 13 bases in between align with TRBD2. Sequencing was done on a sample of PBMCs. This TCR was sampled from a man younger than 45 in good health and CMV-seronegative. Here the CDR3 is given as CASSSRPLAGGSADTQYF. The nucleotides read TGCGCCAGCAGCTCCAGACCACTAGCGGGGGGGTCGGCAGATACGCAGTATTTT.